The sequence of this TCR beta chain was determined in a study of CD8+CD57+ T cells in acquired aplastic anemia. In the study overall: When averaged, DNA from sorted CD4+ and CD8+ cells came to 3.2 ug. Among healthy donors, CD4+ cells averaged around 10 million reads.

The table lists this clonotype with a few counts. Antigen specificity is unknown. Using genomic DNA as the template, TCR beta VDJ and CDR3 profiling was carried out. MiXCR was run by TCRdb on the reads, yielding one entry per CDR3 protein. The repertoire consists of over 40,000 distinct CDR3 sequences, with about 78% occurring once and the leading ten covering less than 40%. CDR1 is SEHNR and CDR2 is FQNEAQ in the germline V gene (reference sequence). Trimming removed 5 bases at V and 5 bases at J, with 10 bases between. The length of the CDR3 is 13 residues. Study-level findings and limits: The number of CD8+ CDR3 sequences shared by patients and controls was twenty-nine. Researchers reported that CD8+ Simpson's diversity was not significantly different in patients versus controls.

This clonotype was sampled from a human donor in good health, serving as a control. V and J are TRBV7-9 and TRBJ1-5; a possible D gene is TRBD1 (5 bases). The sequenced sample was sorted CD4+, CD8+, or CD8+CD57+ T cells (not recorded which) from PBMCs. CDR3 DNA sequence: TGTGCCAGCAGCCCAGGGCCGTATCAGCCCCAGCATTTT. Its translation: CASSPGPYQPQHF.